This passage covers 6 T cell receptor beta chains from one sample sequenced in a study of cytomegalovirus exposure and HLA in healthy donors. The PCR had 60 Vbeta and 13 Jbeta primers. Data came from immunoSEQ multiplex PCR; TCRdb stores just in-frame clones and leaves some out. The repertoire holds about 250,000 clones, with under 80% as singletons. Material for sequencing was PBMCs. The receptors shown here come from a female donor in good health and CMV-seronegative.

The V and J genes are TRBV2 and TRBJ2-3; 7 bases fit TRBD2. V dropped 6 bases and J dropped 6; count of bases not matched to a gene: 9. Germline values: CDR1 SNHLY, CDR2 FYNNEI. The CDR3 runs 14 residues. DNA for the CDR3: TGTGCCAGCAGGCTAGCGGCCCACGGGGATACGCAGTATTTT. This sequence encodes CASRLAAHGDTQYF.

The chain is built from TRBV7-8 and TRBJ2-1; 11 bases are shared with TRBD2. The J segment lost 0 bases and the V segment lost 5 bases, leaving 3 bases of the junction unmatched. Germline V gene sequence: CDR1 SGHVS, CDR2 FQNEAQ. The CDR3 runs to 16 residues. The CDR3 reads CASSRSGRASYNEQFF. The CDR3 bases are TGTGCCAGCAGCCGTAGCGGGAGGGCCTCCTACAATGAGCAGTTCTTC.

This clone appeared a few times. The chain carries TRBV5-1 and TRBJ1-4; TRBD1 matches at 9 bases. Germline-derived CDR1 and CDR2 are SGHRS and YFSETQ. The CDR3 runs 14 residues. Unmatched junction bases numbered 4, after V lost 2 bases and J lost 8 bases. The CDR3 here is CASSLQGAEEKLFF. Written as DNA, the CDR3 is TGCGCCAGCAGCTTACAGGGGGCAGAAGAAAAACTGTTTTTT.

The chain joins TRBV2 to TRBJ1-1; D unclear. The CDR3 loop spans 10 amino acids. The germline CDR1 and CDR2 sequences are SNHLY and FYNNEI. Trimming took 8 bases from V and 11 from J, leaving 12 bases between them. The CDR3 loop reads CASGGQVAFF. Here the CDR3 DNA reads TGTGCCAGCGGTGGGCAGGTTGCTTTCTTT.

This clone was seen just once. The rearrangement links TRBV27 to TRBJ2-2; the match to TRBD2 covers 14 bases. The CDR3 length is 14 residues. Germline trimming cut 5 bases from V and 12 bases from J; bases unmatched to any gene: 5. The germline V gene has CDR1 MNHEY and CDR2 SMNVEV (reference sequence). The CDR3 coding sequence is TGTGCCAGCAGTGCGGGACTAGCGGGAGAGCAGCTGTTTTTT. Protein product: CASSAGLAGEQLFF.

The CDR3 DNA sequence: TGCGCCAGCAGCCAAGCTAGCGGTCCGAACACCGGGGAGCTGTTTTTT. Its translation: CASSQASGPNTGELFF. The genes are TRBV4-1 and TRBJ2-2, with 7 bases that match TRBD2. The V segment lost 1 base and the J segment 0 bases; nucleotides outside the gene matches: 2. The CDR3 contains 16 residues. Germline loops: CDR1 MGHRA, CDR2 YSYEKL.